This T cell receptor beta chain was documented in a study of blood T cell repertoires in COVID-19. The germline CDR1 and CDR2 sequences are SGHTA and FQGNSA. CDR3 length equals 14 residues. V lost 5 bases and J 5 bases, leaving 12 bases between the germline ends. TCRdb keeps only in-frame clones here, not all; method: immunoSEQ multiplex PCR. Of 250,000 or so clones in the sample, around 90% were seen once. Sequencing was carried out using PBMCs or T cells enriched from blood (not recorded which). This clonotype originated in a woman aged 40 to 50 who had been exposed to COVID-19. The chain combines TRBV7-2 with TRBJ1-4, with D possibly TRBD1 on 6 matching bases. This CDR3 reads CASSPTGSNEKLFF. The CDR3 coding sequence is TGTGCCAGCAGCCCAACAGGGTCAAATGAAAAACTGTTTTTT. The full variable domain, rest sourced from reference TRBV7-2 and TRBJ1-4, is GAGVSQSPSNKVTEKGKDVELRCDPISGHTALYWYRQSLGQGLEFLIYFQGNSAPDKSGLPSDRFSAERTGGSVSTLTIQRTQQEDSAVYLCASSPTGSNEKLFFGSGTQLSVL.